The 18 T cell receptor beta chains below were found in one sample sequenced in a study of T-cell memory formation after mild COVID-19. In TCRdb, the 5' RACE reads were re-called with MiXCR into one record per CDR3 protein. The top ten clones hold 10% to 15% of a sample with about 420,000 distinct CDR3 sequences, more than 20% of them seen once. The sample consisted of PBMCs or a T cell subset sorted from them (not recorded which). All receptors come from an adult woman who had mild COVID-19 (a few samples of this study predate the infection). Cell type and time point are not known.

V usage is TRBV7-2 and J usage is TRBJ2-3; TRBD2 matches at 7 bases. CDR3 length equals 15 residues. V lost 4 bases, J lost 1 base, and 5 bases stayed unmatched. Per germline, CDR1 SGHTA and CDR2 FQGNSA. The CDR3 DNA is TGTGCCAGCAGCTCCGTAGCGGGCCGCACAGATACGCAGTATTTT. It specifies CASSSVAGRTDTQYF.

CDR3 sequence: CASSLQGEPTQTNYGYTF. DNA of the CDR3: TGCGCCAGCAGCTTGCAAGGCGAGCCTACTCAGACTAACTATGGCTACACCTTC. The rearrangement uses TRBV5-1 and TRBJ1-2; D gene uncertain. The CDR3 loop spans 18 amino acids. Germline lookup yields CDR1 SGHRS and CDR2 YFSETQ. Trimming took 1 base from V and 0 from J, leaving 19 bases between them.

The rearrangement joins TRBV20-1 to TRBJ2-7; D is perhaps TRBD1 (5 bases). Between the trimmed V and J ends, which lost 3 bases and 5 bases, there was a span of 17 bases. CDR1 and CDR2 (germline): DFQATT, SNEGSKA (reference sequence). The CDR3 sequence is 14 residues long. The CDR3 nucleotides are TGCAGTGCTAGGGTGGCAGGGAACACCCACGAGCAGTACTTC. Protein sequence: CSARVAGNTHEQYF.

This chain links TRBV20-1 with TRBJ1-5; tentatively, D is TRBD1 (5 bases). V was clipped by 6 bases and J by 4 bases, with 10 bases between them. CDR1 and CDR2 (germline): DFQATT, SNEGSKA (reference sequence). This CDR3 spans 12 amino acids. The CDR3 loop reads CSAGDGNQPQHF. CDR3 coding DNA: TGCAGTGCCGGGGACGGGAATCAGCCCCAGCATTTT.

This clonotype has only a few counts. The rearrangement links TRBV4-1 to TRBJ2-6; no clear D. The CDR3 loop spans 16 amino acids. The germline gives CDR1 MGHRA, CDR2 YSYEKL. V was shortened by 4 bases and J by 2 bases, with 12 bases between the two germline ends. CDR3 nucleotides: TGCGCCAGCAGCCCAGCTCTAAGGGCTGGGGCCAACGTCCTGACTTTC. This translates into CASSPALRAGANVLTF.

The V call is TRBV9, the J call TRBJ2-3; 10 nucleotides align to TRBD2. Germline CDR1 reads SGDLS; CDR2 reads YYNGEE. With V trimmed by 0 bases and J by 1 base, 5 bases remained unmatched. The length of the CDR3 is 17 residues. The chain's CDR3 is CASSVAALAGGTDTQYF. In nucleotides, the CDR3 is TGTGCCAGCAGCGTAGCGGCTCTAGCGGGAGGCACAGATACGCAGTATTTT. Drawing the rest from reference TRBV9 and TRBJ2-3, the complete variable domain is DSGVTQTPKHLITATGQRVTLRCSPRSGDLSVYWYQQSLDQGLQFLIQYYNGEERAKGNILERFSAQQFPDLHSELNLSSLELGDSALYFCASSVAALAGGTDTQYFGPGTRLTVL.

This clonotype was counted only a few times. The V and J genes are TRBV7-6 and TRBJ2-2; 8 positions match TRBD2. Looked up from germline, CDR1 is SGHVS and CDR2 is FNYEAQ. This CDR3 is 18 amino acids long. V gave up 2 bases and J gave up 4 bases; unmatched junction bases: 12. This CDR3 is CASSLRLTGGHLTGELFF. Here the CDR3 DNA reads TGTGCCAGCAGCTTACGGTTAACGGGAGGGCACCTCACCGGGGAGCTGTTTTTT.

The rearrangement links TRBV18 to TRBJ2-3; TRBD2 matches 8 bases. This CDR3 spans 16 amino acids. Germline-derived CDR1 and CDR2 are KGHSH and LQKENI. V lost 0 bases and J lost 0; bases outside the gene matches: 2. Here the CDR3 DNA reads TGTGCCAGCTCACCACCTACGGGGGGGAGCACAGATACGCAGTATTTT. This codes for CASSPPTGGSTDTQYF.

The chain employs TRBV20-1 and TRBJ1-1; D gene uncertain. The germline gives CDR1 DFQATT, CDR2 SNEGSKA (reference sequence). V was clipped by 3 bases and J by 8 bases, with 16 bases between them. This CDR3 contains 13 residues. The CDR3 region has the DNA TGCAGTGCTAGCTTCAGTGGAGCGCGGGAAGCTTTCTTT. Translated: CSASFSGAREAFF.

The chain combines TRBV5-1 with TRBJ2-6; no clear D gene. Trimming removed 4 bases at V and 4 bases at J, with 15 bases between. There are 16 residues in the CDR3. Germline V gene sequence: CDR1 SGHRS, CDR2 YFSETQ. The CDR3 here is CASSQDGVVGANVLTF. DNA for the CDR3: TGCGCCAGCAGCCAGGATGGGGTGGTAGGGGCCAACGTCCTGACTTTC.

CDR3 bases: TGCGCCAGCAGCTTGGTACCCCTAGGAAGCCACTCTCAAGAGACCCAGTACTTC. Translated, it gives CASSLVPLGSHSQETQYF. This rearrangement joins TRBV5-1 to TRBJ2-5; no reliable D call. Trimming took off 0 bases at V and 2 bases at J, with 20 bases between the two ends. The length of the CDR3 is 18 residues. The germline gives CDR1 SGHRS, CDR2 YFSETQ.

V and J are TRBV10-3 and TRBJ2-3, with TRBD2 matching 11 bases. The J segment lost 2 bases and the V segment lost 4 bases, leaving 2 bases of the junction unmatched. This CDR3 has 15 amino acids. Germline values: CDR1 ENHRY, CDR2 SYGVKD. The chain's CDR3 is CAISASGGSTDTQYF. The CDR3 DNA reads TGTGCCATCAGTGCTAGCGGGGGGTCCACAGATACGCAGTATTTT.

A few counts support this clonotype. The CDR3 reads CSARRGPEYNEQFF. DNA for the CDR3: TGCAGTGCTAGACGGGGGCCAGAATACAATGAGCAGTTCTTC. The V call is TRBV20-1, the J call TRBJ2-1, with D perhaps given as TRBD1 or TRBD2 (6 bases each). CDR3 length equals 14 residues. Trimming stripped 2 bases from V and 4 bases from J, with 12 bases between. Germline values: CDR1 DFQATT, CDR2 SNEGSKA (reference sequence).

This chain connects TRBV6-2 or TRBV6-3 to TRBJ2-2; D is uncertain. Trimming stripped 6 bases from V and 5 bases from J, with 16 bases between. Germline V lookup: CDR1 MNHEY, CDR2 SVGEGT. The CDR3 is made up of 15 amino acids. The CDR3 bases are TGTGCCAGCAGCCACCGCCCCTCTTTGACCGGGGAGCTGTTTTTT. Translating gives CASSHRPSLTGELFF.

The sample holds a few counts of this clonotype. CDR3 loop: CATSTSGYNEQFF. The CDR3 DNA reads as TGTGCCACCAGTACCAGCGGCTACAATGAGCAGTTCTTC. This rearrangement joins TRBV24-1 to TRBJ2-1; perhaps TRBD2 as D (5 bases). Germline CDR1 and CDR2: KGHDR and SFDVKD. Trimming removed 6 bases from V and 3 bases from J, with 8 bases in between. This CDR3 region has 13 residues.

V and J are TRBV24-1 and TRBJ2-1; the match to TRBD1 covers 10 bases. This CDR3 spans 15 amino acids. The germline gives CDR1 KGHDR, CDR2 SFDVKD. Losses at the gene ends were 9 bases for V and 7 bases for J; bases not matched to a gene: 11. CDR3 DNA sequence: TGTGCCACCGATGAGGGACAGGGGCGGGTGAATGAGCAGTTCTTC. This gives the protein CATDEGQGRVNEQFF.

The chain carries TRBV6-5 and TRBJ1-2; 12 nucleotides align to TRBD1. CDR3 length: 16 amino acids. Germline values: CDR1 MNHEY, CDR2 SVGAGI. Trimming at V came to 0 bases and at J to 6 bases, leaving 5 bases not matched to a gene. The CDR3 protein is CASSYSGTGGGHGYTF. CDR3 nucleotides: TGTGCCAGCAGTTACTCCGGGACAGGGGGCGGCCATGGCTACACCTTC.

There are a few counts of this clonotype. The V and J genes are TRBV6-6 and TRBJ1-3; 8 bases match TRBD1. The CDR3 runs 14 residues. Germline V gene lookup returns CDR1 MNHNY and CDR2 SVGAGI (reference sequence). V gave up 9 bases and J gave up 0 bases; unmatched junction bases: 4. The chain's CDR3 is CASTDRASGNTIYF. The CDR3 region has the DNA TGTGCCAGTACGGACAGGGCCTCTGGAAACACCATATATTTT.